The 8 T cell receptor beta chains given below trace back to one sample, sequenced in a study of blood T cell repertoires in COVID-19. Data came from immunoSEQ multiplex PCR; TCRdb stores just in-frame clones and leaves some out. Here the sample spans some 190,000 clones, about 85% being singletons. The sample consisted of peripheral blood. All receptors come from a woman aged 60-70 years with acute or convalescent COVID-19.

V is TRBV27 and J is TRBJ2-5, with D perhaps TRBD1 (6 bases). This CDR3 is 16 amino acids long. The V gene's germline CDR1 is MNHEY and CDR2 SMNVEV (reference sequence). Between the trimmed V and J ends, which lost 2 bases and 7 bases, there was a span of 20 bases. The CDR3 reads CASSLDPEQGMATQYF. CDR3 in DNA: TGTGCCAGCAGTTTAGACCCGGAGCAGGGGATGGCGACCCAGTACTTC.

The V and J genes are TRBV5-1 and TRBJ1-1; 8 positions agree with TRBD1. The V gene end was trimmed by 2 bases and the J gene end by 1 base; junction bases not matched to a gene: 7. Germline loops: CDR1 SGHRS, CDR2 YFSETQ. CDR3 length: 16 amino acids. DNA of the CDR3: TGCGCCAGCAGCTTTGGGCCAGACAGGGGGAACACTGAAGCTTTCTTT. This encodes CASSFGPDRGNTEAFF.

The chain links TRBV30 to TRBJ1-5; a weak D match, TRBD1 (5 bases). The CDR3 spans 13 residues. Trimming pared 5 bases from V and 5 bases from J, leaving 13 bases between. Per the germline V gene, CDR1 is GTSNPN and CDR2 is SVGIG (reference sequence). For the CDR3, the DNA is TGTGCCTGGTCAGCGGGGGGAGATCAGCCCCAGCATTTT. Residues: CAWSAGGDQPQHF.

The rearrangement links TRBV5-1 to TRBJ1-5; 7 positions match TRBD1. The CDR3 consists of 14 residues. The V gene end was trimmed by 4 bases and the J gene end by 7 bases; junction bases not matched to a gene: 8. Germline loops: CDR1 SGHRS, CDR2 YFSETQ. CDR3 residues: CASSPGQSGQPQHF. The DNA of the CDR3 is TGCGCCAGCAGCCCGGGACAGTCCGGACAGCCCCAGCATTTT.

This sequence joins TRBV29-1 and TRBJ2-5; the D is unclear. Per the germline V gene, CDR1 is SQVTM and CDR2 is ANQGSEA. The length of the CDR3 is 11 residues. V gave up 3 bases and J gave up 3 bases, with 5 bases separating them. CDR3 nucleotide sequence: TGCAGCGTTGATCAGAAAGAGACCCAGTACTTC. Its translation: CSVDQKETQYF.

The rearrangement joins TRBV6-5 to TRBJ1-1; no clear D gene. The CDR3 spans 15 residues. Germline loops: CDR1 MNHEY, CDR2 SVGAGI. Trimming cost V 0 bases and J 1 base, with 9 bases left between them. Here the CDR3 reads CASSYSRDWNTEAFF. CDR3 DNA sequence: TGTGCCAGCAGTTACTCGCGCGACTGGAACACTGAAGCTTTCTTT.

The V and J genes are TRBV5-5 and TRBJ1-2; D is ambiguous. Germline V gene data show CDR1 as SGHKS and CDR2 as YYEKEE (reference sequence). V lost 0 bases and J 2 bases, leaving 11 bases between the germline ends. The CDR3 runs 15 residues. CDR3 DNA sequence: TGTGCCAGCAGCTTGGCTCACCGAGGAAACTATGGCTACACCTTC. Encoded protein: CASSLAHRGNYGYTF. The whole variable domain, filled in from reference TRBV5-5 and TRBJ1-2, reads DAGVTQSPTHLIKTRGQQVTLRCSPISGHKSVSWYQQVLGQGPQFIFQYYEKEERGRGNFPDRFSARQFPNYSSELNVNALLLGDSALYLCASSLAHRGNYGYTFGSGTRLTVV.

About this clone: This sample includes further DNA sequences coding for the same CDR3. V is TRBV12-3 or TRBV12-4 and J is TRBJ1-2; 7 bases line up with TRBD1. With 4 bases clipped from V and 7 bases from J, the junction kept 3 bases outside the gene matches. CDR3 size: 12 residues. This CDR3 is CASSSRTGGYTF. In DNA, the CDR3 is TGTGCCAGCAGTTCCCGGACAGGTGGCTACACCTTC.